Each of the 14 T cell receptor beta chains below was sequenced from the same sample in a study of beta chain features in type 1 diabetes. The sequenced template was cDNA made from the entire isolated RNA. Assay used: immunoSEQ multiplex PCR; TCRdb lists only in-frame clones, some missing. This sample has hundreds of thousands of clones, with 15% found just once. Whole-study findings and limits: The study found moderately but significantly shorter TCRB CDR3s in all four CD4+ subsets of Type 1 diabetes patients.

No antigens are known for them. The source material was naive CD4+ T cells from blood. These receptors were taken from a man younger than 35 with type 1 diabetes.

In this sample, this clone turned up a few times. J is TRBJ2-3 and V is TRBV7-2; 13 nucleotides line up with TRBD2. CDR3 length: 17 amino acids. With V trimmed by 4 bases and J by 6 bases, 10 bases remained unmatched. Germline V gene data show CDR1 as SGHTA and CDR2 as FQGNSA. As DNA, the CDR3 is TGTGCCAGCAGCTCGACAATACTAGCGGGGGGGCCCGATACGCAGTATTTT. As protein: CASSSTILAGGPDTQYF.

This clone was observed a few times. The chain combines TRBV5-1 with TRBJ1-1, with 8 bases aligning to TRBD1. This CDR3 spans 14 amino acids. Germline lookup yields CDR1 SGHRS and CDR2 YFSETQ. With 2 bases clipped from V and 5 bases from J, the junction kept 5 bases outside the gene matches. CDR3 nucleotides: TGCGCCAGCAGCTTTAACAGGGGGGATACTGAAGCTTTCTTT. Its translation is CASSFNRGDTEAFF.

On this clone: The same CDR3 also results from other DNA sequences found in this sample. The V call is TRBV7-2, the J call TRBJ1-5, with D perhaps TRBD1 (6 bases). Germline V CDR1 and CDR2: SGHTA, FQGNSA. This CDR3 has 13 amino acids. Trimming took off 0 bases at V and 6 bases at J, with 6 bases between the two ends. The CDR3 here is CASSLAGGQPQHF. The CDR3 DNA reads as TGTGCCAGCAGCTTAGCAGGGGGTCAGCCCCAGCATTTT.

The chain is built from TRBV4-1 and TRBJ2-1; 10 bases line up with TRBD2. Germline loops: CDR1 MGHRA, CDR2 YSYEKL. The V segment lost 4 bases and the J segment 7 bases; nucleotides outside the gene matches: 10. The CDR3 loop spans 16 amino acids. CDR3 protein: CASSPGGASGSNEQFF. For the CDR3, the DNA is TGCGCCAGCAGCCCGGGGGGGGCTAGCGGGAGTAATGAGCAGTTCTTC.

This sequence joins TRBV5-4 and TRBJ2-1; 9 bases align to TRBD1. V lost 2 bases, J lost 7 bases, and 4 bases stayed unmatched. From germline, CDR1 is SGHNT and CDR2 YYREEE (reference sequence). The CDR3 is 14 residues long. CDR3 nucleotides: TGTGCCAGCAGCTTTAAGGGACAGGGAAATGAGCAGTTCTTC. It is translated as CASSFKGQGNEQFF.

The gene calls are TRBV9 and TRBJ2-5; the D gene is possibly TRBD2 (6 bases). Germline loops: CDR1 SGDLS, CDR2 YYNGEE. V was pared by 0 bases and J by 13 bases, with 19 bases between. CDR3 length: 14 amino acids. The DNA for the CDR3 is TGTGCCAGCAGCGTAGGAGGTATCCGGGGACTCTTGTACTTC. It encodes CASSVGGIRGLLYF.

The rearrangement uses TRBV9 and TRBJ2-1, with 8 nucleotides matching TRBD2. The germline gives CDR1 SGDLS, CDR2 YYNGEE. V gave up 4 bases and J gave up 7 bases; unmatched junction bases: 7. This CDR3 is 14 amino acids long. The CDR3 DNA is TGTGCCAGCAGCTCCCGTCCGGGGGGGAATGAGCAGTTCTTC. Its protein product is CASSSRPGGNEQFF.

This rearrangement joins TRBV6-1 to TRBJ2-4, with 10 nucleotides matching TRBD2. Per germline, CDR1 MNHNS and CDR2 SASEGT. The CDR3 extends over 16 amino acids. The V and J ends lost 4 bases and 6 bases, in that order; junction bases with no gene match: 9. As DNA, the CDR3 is TGTGCCAGCAGTGGAGCTAGCGGGAGAACCCGAAACATTCAGTACTTC. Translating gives CASSGASGRTRNIQYF.

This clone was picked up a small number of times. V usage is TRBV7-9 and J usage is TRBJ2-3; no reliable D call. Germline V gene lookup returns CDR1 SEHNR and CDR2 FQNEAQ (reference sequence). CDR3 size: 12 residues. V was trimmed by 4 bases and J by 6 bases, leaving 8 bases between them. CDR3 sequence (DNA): TGTGCCAGCAGCTCCACAGTGGATACGCAGTATTTT. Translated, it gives CASSSTVDTQYF.

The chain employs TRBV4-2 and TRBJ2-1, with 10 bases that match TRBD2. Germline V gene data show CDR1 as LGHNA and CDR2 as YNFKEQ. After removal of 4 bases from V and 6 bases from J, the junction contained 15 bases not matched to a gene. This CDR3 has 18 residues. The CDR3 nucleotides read TGTGCCAGCAGCCGGCGGAGCGGGGGGGATTGGGAGTCCAATGAGCAGTTCTTC. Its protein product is CASSRRSGGDWESNEQFF.

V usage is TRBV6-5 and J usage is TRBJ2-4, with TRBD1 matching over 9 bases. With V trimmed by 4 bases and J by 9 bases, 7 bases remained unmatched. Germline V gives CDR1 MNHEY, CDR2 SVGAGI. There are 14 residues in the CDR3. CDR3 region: CASSSDRGYGIQYF. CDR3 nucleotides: TGTGCCAGCAGTTCCGACAGGGGGTACGGCATTCAGTACTTC.

The CDR3, as DNA: TGTGCCAGTAGCAAGACACATACGCAGTATTTT. Amino acids: CASSKTHTQYF. The chain joins TRBV19 to TRBJ2-3; D is unclear. V lost 6 bases to trimming and J lost 7 bases, with 8 bases between them. Germline V gene data show CDR1 as LNHDA and CDR2 as SQIVND (reference sequence). CDR3 length equals 11 residues.

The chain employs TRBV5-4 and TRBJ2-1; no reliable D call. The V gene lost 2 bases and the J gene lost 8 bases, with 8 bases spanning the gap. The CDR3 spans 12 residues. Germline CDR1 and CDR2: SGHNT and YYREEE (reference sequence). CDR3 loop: CASSFLDDEQFF. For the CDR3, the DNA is TGTGCCAGCAGCTTCCTAGACGATGAGCAGTTCTTC.

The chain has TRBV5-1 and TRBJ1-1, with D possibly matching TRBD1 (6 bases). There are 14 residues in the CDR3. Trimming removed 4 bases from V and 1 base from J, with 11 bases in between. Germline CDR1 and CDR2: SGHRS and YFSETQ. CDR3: CASSLEGENTEAFF. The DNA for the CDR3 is TGCGCCAGCAGCCTGGAGGGGGAGAACACTGAAGCTTTCTTT.